This entry describes one T cell receptor beta chain. This clonotype was observed a few times. The target of this receptor is not known. Qualities for individual bases were not recorded, and no much larger clone is one base off. This entry is derived from a study of regulatory T cells in long-lasting Graves disease (dated by TCRdb to 2020 to 2023). Regarding the research as a whole: Persistent Graves' disease meant more than 5 years of antithyroid drug treatment with TSH receptor autoantibodies that stayed positive. Persistent Graves' disease patients were compared with newly diagnosed Graves' disease patients by peripheral blood TCR sequencing and RNA sequencing. The study was conducted in China and was registered as a clinical trial. TCR sequencing covered about 13 persistent and around 20 newly diagnosed Graves' disease patients, about 35 samples in total. Antithyroid drugs had been taken for approximately 9.7 years on average by persistent Graves' disease patients in the clinical cohort.

The time point label here, explained by the study, means: persistent/refractory GD, antithyroid drugs over 5 years with positive TRAb. For both TCR sequencing and RNA sequencing, RNA was extracted from PBMCs in TRIzol. The diagnosis of Graves' disease was made according to American Thyroid Association guidelines. Patients for the study were recruited at an endocrinology department in Xi'an, China. Each patient gave approximately 10 milliliters of peripheral blood, collected in an EDTA anticoagulant tube. PBMCs were isolated by Ficoll Paque Plus density gradient separation without further T cell sorting. An Agilent 2100 Bioanalyzer and agarose gel were used to check RNA quality, and a NanoDrop 2000 was used to measure RNA concentration. Libraries came from multiplex PCR. Sequenced on an Illumina HiSeq 4000. TCR beta libraries were built with iRepertoire HTBI primers and Arm-PCR amplification of CDR3 regions. Gel purification was performed on PCR products prior to sequencing. Per the source publication's procedure: Gene usage analysis of CDR3 amino acid clonotypes used the approximately 62 TRBV and more than 13 TRBJ segments found across samples. COPE and FqMerger were used to merge the filtered high-quality paired reads into contigs. BLAST was used to align contigs to the IMGT TRBV, TRBD and TRBJ reference genes, and CDR3 was defined following IMGT. Any clonotype with a frequency above 0.1% was counted as a highly expanded clone. Shannon entropy was used to measure repertoire diversity, and the Gini coefficient was used to measure V-J evenness. Clonotypes shared by more than one individual were considered public. TCRdb reprocessed the public reads (quality trimming at Q25 with fastp, clone calling with MiXCR) and kept in-frame beta chains. Each entry merges the rows of one CDR3 protein and shows their most common DNA and genes. The V and J calls here are based on TCRdb, not the publication. This sample gives about 290,000 distinct CDR3 sequences in total; 22% of them show up just once. Just over 55% of the sample belongs to the ten largest clones.

The study at large found these results: Because the primary lesion, thyroid tissue, could not be accessed, the study looked at peripheral blood alone. Persistent patients shared more public clonotypes among themselves (around 3,000) than newly diagnosed patients did (nearly 1,000). Persistent disease showed preferential use of TRBV28, TRBJ1-2 and TRBJ2-5, whereas newly diagnosed disease favored TRBV20-1 and TRBJ2-1. Sequencing and analysis were restricted to the TCR beta chain. As a limitation, the authors acknowledged that the small sample size may reduce accuracy. Persistent Graves' disease patients showed lower TCR Shannon entropy and fewer highly expanded clones than newly diagnosed patients, suggesting clonal expansion.

Including the terminal cysteine and phenylalanine, the CDR3 comprises 15 residues. Only CDR3 DNA is held: 45 bases, read in frame from base 1. The germline V end is reduced by 5 bases and the J end by 6 bases; junction bases left unmatched: 5. According to the germline V gene, CDR1 reads MNHEY and CDR2 reads SVGEGT. The chain is encoded by TRBV6-2 or TRBV6-3 joined to TRBJ2-5; TRBD2 matches 14 bases in the middle. The sequence was collected from a female donor with Graves disease. The sample was peripheral blood mononuclear cells (PBMCs), taken when the disease was refractory, from a patient treated with antithyroid drugs. The DNA sequence is given as TGTGCCAGCAGTCCCAGGACTAGCGGGAGGAAGACCCAGTACTTC. Protein translation: CASSPRTSGRKTQYF.